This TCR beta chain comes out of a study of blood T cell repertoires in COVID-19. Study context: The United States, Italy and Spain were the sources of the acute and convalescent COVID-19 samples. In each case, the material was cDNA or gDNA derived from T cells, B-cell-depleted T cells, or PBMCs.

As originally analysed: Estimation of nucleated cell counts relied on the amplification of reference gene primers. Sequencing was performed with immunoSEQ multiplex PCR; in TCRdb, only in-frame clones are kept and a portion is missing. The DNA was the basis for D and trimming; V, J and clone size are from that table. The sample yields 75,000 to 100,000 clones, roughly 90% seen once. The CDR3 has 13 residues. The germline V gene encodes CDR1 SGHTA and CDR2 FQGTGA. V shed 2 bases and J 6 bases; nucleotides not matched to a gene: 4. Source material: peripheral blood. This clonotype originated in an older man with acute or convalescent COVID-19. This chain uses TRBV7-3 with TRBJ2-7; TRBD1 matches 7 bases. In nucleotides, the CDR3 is TGTGCCAGCAGCTTAGACAGGGAAGGCGAGCAGTACTTC. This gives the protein CASSLDREGEQYF.